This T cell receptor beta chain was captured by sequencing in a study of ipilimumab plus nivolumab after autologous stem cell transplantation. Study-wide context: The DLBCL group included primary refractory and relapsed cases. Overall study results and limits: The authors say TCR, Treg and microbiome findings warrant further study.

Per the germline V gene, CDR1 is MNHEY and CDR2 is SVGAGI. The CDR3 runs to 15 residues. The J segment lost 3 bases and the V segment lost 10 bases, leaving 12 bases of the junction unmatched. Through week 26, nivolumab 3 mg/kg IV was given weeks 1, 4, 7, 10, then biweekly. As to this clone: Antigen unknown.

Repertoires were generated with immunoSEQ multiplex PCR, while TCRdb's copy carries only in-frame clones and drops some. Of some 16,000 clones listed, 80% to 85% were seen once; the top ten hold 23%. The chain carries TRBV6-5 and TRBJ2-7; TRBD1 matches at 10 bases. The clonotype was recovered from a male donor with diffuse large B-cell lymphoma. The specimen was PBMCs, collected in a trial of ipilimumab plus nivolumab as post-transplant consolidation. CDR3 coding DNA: TGTGCCACCTCCATCGACAGGGGGCATATCTACGAGCAGTACTTC. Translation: CATSIDRGHIYEQYF.